The TCR beta chain described here comes from a study of control samples from healthy donors and cancer patients. The ends lost 0 bases at V and 2 bases at J; junction bases unmatched: 2. In germline, CDR1 is SGHVS, CDR2 FNYEAQ. The CDR3 has 15 amino acids. Clones were read by immunoSEQ multiplex PCR, and TCRdb kept only the in-frame ones, dropping some. The profile covers over 120,000 clones, with roughly 94% appearing a single time and 12% to 15% taken by the ten largest. The chain has TRBV7-6 and TRBJ2-5, with TRBD2 matching over 8 bases. The TCR comes from a man aged 55 to 70 with colorectal cancer. Material for sequencing was PBMCs. CDR3 sequence (DNA): TGTGCCAGCAGCTTAGCTAGCGGGGTACAAGAGACCCAGTACTTC. Translated: CASSLASGVQETQYF.